This T cell receptor (beta chain) was identified during a study of T-cell memory formation after mild COVID-19. Germline CDR1 SGHVS, CDR2 FNYEAQ. V lost 4 bases, J lost 1 base, and 11 bases lay in between. The CDR3 covers 15 residues. TCRdb analysed the 5' RACE reads with MiXCR anew, one entry per CDR3 protein. The sample includes some 600,000 distinct CDR3 sequences, 17% of them seen just once. Sequencing was carried out using PBMCs or a T cell subset sorted from them (not recorded which). The chain carries TRBV7-6 and TRBJ1-5; tentatively, D is TRBD1 (6 bases). The clonotype comes from an adult woman who had mild COVID-19 (a few samples of this study predate the infection). Cell type and time point are not known. The CDR3 coding sequence is TGTGCCAGCAGCTCCGGACAGCCGAGCAATCAGCCCCAGCATTTT. It yields the protein CASSSGQPSNQPQHF.